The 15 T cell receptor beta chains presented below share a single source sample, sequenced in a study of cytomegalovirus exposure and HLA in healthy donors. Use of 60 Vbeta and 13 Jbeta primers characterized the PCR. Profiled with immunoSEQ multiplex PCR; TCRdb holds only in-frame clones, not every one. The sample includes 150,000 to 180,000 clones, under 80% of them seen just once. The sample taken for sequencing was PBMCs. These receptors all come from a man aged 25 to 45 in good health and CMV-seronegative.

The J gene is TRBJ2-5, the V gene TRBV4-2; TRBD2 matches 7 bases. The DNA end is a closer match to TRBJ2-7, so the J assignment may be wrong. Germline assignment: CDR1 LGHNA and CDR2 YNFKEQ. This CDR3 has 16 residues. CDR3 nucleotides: TGTGCCAGCAGCCAGGCCGGGGGAGGGTTGATCTACGAGCAGTACTTC. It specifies CASSQAGGGLIYEQYF.

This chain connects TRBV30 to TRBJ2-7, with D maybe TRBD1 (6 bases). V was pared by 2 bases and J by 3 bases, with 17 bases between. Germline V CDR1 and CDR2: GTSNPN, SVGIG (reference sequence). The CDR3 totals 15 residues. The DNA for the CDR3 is TGTGCCTGGAGTTTCGACAGGACCAGGGGCTACGAGCAGTACTTC. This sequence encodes CAWSFDRTRGYEQYF.

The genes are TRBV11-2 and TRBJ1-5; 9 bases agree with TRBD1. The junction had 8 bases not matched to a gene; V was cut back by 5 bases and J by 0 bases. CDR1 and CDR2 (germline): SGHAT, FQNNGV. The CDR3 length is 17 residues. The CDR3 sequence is CASSAGQGKYSNQPQHF. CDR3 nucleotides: TGTGCCAGCAGCGCCGGACAGGGGAAGTATAGCAATCAGCCCCAGCATTTT.

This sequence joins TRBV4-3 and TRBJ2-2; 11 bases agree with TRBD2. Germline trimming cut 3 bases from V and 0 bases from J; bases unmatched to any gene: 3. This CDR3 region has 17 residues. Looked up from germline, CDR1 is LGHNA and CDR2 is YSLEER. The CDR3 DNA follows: TGCGCCAGCAGCCAGGAGACTAGCGGGGCGAACACCGGGGAGCTGTTTTTT. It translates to CASSQETSGANTGELFF.

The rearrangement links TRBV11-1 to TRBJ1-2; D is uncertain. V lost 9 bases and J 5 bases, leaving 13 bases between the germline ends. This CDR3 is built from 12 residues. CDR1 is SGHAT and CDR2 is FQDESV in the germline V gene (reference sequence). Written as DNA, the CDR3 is TGTGCCAGAACGAGCGGGTCTTATGGCTACACCTTC. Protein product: CARTSGSYGYTF.

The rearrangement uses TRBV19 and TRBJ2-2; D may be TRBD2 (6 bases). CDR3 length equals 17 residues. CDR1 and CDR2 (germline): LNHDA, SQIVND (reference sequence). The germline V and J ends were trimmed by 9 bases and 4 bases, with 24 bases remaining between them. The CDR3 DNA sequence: TGTGCCAGCACCCCCAGTCAGCGGGCCTGGAGCACCGGGGAGCTGTTTTTT. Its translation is CASTPSQRAWSTGELFF.

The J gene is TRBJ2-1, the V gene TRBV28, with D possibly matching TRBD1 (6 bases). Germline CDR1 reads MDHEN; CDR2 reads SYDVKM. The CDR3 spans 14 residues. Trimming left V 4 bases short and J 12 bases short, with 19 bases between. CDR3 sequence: CASSSFNQGIGQFF. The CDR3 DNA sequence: TGTGCCAGCAGTTCCTTTAATCAGGGGATCGGGCAGTTCTTC.

The CDR3: CASMGLTGETFF. For the CDR3, the DNA is TGTGCCAGCATGGGCCTCACGGGAGAAACTTTCTTT. The rearrangement links TRBV28 to TRBJ1-1; no definite D call. The CDR3 contains 12 residues. Germline lookup yields CDR1 MDHEN and CDR2 SYDVKM. The V end was cut by 7 bases, the J end by 12 bases, with 18 bases between.

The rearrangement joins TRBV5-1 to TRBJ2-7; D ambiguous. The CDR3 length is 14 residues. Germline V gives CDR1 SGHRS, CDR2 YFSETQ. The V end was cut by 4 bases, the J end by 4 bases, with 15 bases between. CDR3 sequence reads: CASSPMPGPYEQYF. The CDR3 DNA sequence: TGCGCCAGCAGCCCGATGCCAGGCCCTTACGAGCAGTACTTC.

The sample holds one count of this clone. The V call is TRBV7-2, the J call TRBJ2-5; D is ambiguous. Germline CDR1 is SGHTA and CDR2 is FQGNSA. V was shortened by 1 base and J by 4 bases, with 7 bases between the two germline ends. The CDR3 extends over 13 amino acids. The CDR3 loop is CASSLGATETQYF. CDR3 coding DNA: TGTGCCAGCAGCTTAGGGGCGACAGAGACCCAGTACTTC.

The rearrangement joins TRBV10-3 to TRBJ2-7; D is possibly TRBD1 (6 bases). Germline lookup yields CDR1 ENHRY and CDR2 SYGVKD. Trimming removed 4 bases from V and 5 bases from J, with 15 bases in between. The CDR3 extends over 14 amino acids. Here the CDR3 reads CAISAGRGVNEQYF. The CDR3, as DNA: TGTGCCATCAGTGCGGGCAGGGGTGTAAACGAGCAGTACTTC.

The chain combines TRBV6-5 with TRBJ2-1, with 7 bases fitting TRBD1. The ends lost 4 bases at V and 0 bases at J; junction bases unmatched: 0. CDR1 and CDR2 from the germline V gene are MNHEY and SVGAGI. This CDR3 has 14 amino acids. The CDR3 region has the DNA TGTGCCAGCAGTTGGGACAGCTCCTACAATGAGCAGTTCTTC. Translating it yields CASSWDSSYNEQFF.

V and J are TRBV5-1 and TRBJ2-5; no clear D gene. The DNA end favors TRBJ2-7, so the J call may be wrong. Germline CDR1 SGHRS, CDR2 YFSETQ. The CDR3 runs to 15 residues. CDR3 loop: CASSLLDTFSYEQYF. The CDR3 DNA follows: TGCGCCAGCAGCCTCCTTGACACTTTCTCCTACGAGCAGTACTTC.

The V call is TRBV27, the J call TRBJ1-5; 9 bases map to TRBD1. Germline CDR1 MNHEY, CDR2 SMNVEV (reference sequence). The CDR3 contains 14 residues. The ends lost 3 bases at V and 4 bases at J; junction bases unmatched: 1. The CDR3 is CASSLGQGNQPQHF. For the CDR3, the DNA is TGTGCCAGCAGTTTGGGACAGGGAAATCAGCCCCAGCATTTT.

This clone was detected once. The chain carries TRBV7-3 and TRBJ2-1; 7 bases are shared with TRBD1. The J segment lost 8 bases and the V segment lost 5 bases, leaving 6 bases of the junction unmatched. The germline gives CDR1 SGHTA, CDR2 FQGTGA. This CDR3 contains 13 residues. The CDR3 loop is CASSTITGDEQFF. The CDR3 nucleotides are TGTGCCAGCAGCACCATCACAGGGGATGAGCAGTTCTTC.